Listed here are 30 T cell receptor beta chains from one sample, sequenced in a study of blood T cell repertoires in COVID-19 (dated by TCRdb to 2018 to 2020). Receptor libraries were prepared by the immunoSEQ multiplex PCR assay. TCRdb obtained this table from immuneACCESS and retained in-frame rearrangements with V and J assigned. These tables miss some clones; where compared with another copy, unresolved V genes account for less than half of the shortfall, and the remainder is unexplained. For this sample there are some 200,000 clones; 85% appear just once. Under 2.5% of the sample is held by the ten biggest clonotypes. The sequenced sample consisted of peripheral blood. The receptors were gathered from a woman in her 70s with COVID-19, enrolled during active disease.

This clone has a handful of counts. This chain uses TRBV7-2 with TRBJ1-2, with D unresolved. This CDR3 is built from 13 residues. V was shortened by 6 bases and J by 1 base, with 9 bases between the two germline ends. Germline V gene sequence: CDR1 SGHTA, CDR2 FQGNSA. The chain's CDR3 is CASRLTSNYGYTF. The CDR3 bases are TGTGCCAGCAGATTGACAAGTAACTATGGCTACACCTTC.

The J gene is TRBJ1-6, the V gene TRBV3-1 (or the pseudogene TRBV3-2), with D possibly being TRBD1 (5 bases). From germline, CDR1 is LGHDT and CDR2 YNNKEL (reference sequence). The V end was cut by 8 bases, the J end by 10 bases, with 15 bases between. The CDR3 runs 13 residues. This CDR3 reads CASGSGGGSPLHF. CDR3 in DNA: TGTGCCAGCGGATCGGGGGGAGGCTCACCCCTCCACTTT.

The chain links TRBV30 to TRBJ1-5, with TRBD1 matching over 8 bases. The CDR3 loop spans 16 amino acids. The trim removed 1 base at V and 0 bases at J, leaving 5 bases unmatched. The germline V gene has CDR1 GTSNPN and CDR2 SVGIG (reference sequence). The CDR3 spells CAWSGGQGYSNQPQHF. CDR3 coding DNA: TGTGCCTGGAGTGGCGGACAGGGCTATAGCAATCAGCCCCAGCATTTT.

This chain links TRBV27 with TRBJ2-5; 7 positions match TRBD1. The CDR3 contains 18 residues. Germline values: CDR1 MNHEY, CDR2 SMNVEV (reference sequence). With 5 bases clipped from V and 4 bases from J, the junction kept 19 bases outside the gene matches. The CDR3 loop reads CASSKGAGFTNMGETQYF. CDR3 coding DNA: TGTGCCAGCAGTAAGGGGGCAGGATTTACTAACATGGGAGAGACCCAGTACTTC.

The chain joins TRBV27 to TRBJ2-7, with 7 bases fitting TRBD1. Germline assignment: CDR1 MNHEY and CDR2 SMNVEV (reference sequence). The CDR3 totals 15 residues. Unmatched junction bases numbered 11, after V lost 6 bases and J lost 3 bases. CDR3 sequence: CASRNPGQGVYEQYF. The CDR3 bases are TGTGCCAGCAGAAACCCAGGCCAGGGGGTCTACGAGCAGTACTTC.

This clone was detected once. The V and J genes are TRBV29-1 and TRBJ1-2; 11 bases map to TRBD1. V lost 7 bases and J lost 5; bases outside the gene matches: 9. Germline CDR1 and CDR2: SQVTM and ANQGSEA. The CDR3 has 14 amino acids. The CDR3 DNA reads TGCAGCGCCACGGGACAGGGGGGTTCATATGGCTACACCTTC. As protein: CSATGQGGSYGYTF.

The chain is built from TRBV24-1 and TRBJ2-2, with 14 bases identical to TRBD2. Trimming removed 4 bases from V and 7 bases from J; junction bases left unmatched: 7. The germline CDR1 and CDR2 sequences are KGHDR and SFDVKD. The CDR3 runs to 17 residues. In nucleotides, the CDR3 is TGTGCCACCAGTGACTCCTCCGGGACTAGCGGGAGCGGGGAGCTGTTTTTT. As protein: CATSDSSGTSGSGELFF.

The CDR3 region is CASSLIYGDYYGYTF. The CDR3, as DNA: TGTGCCAGCAGCTTAATTTACGGGGATTACTATGGCTACACCTTC. This chain connects TRBV7-2 to TRBJ1-2; D unclear. The germline gives CDR1 SGHTA, CDR2 FQGNSA. This CDR3 contains 15 residues. Between the trimmed V and J ends, which lost 2 bases and 3 bases, there was a span of 13 bases.

The chain joins TRBV13 to TRBJ2-1; 9 nucleotides line up with TRBD2. Germline V CDR1 and CDR2: PRHDT, FYEKMQ (reference sequence). After removal of 5 bases from V and 14 bases from J, the junction contained 10 bases not matched to a gene. The CDR3 loop spans 13 amino acids. The CDR3 spells CASSTGTSLEEFF. DNA of the CDR3: TGTGCCAGCAGCACCGGGACTAGCTTGGAGGAGTTCTTC.

The chain is built from TRBV3-1 (or the pseudogene TRBV3-2) and TRBJ2-3; TRBD2 matches at 9 bases. Germline V CDR1 and CDR2: LGHDT, YNNKEL (reference sequence). V lost 1 base and J lost 0; bases outside the gene matches: 8. The CDR3 consists of 18 residues. CDR3: CASSQVFLAGPSTDTQYF. CDR3 sequence (DNA): TGTGCCAGCAGCCAAGTGTTCCTAGCGGGGCCTAGCACAGATACGCAGTATTTT.

CDR3 DNA sequence: TGTGCCAGCAGCCAAGTTGCGGTCAGTACTGAAGCTTTCTTT. It yields the protein CASSQVAVSTEAFF. V usage is TRBV3-1 (or the pseudogene TRBV3-2) and J usage is TRBJ1-1, with D unresolved. V lost 1 base and J 5 bases, leaving 11 bases between the germline ends. This CDR3 spans 14 amino acids. Germline V lookup: CDR1 LGHDT, CDR2 YNNKEL (reference sequence).

The V gene is TRBV27, the J gene TRBJ1-5, with D uncertain. The CDR3 covers 13 residues. Trimming removed 4 bases at V and 7 bases at J, with 11 bases between. Germline V gene data show CDR1 as MNHEY and CDR2 as SMNVEV (reference sequence). DNA for the CDR3: TGTGCCAGCAGTTCCCTATGGGCCCAGCCCCAGCATTTT. Protein product: CASSSLWAQPQHF.

V is TRBV29-1 and J is TRBJ1-2, with 7 nucleotides matching TRBD1. Germline V gives CDR1 SQVTM, CDR2 ANQGSEA. The length of the CDR3 is 16 residues. The CDR3 spells CVGTGTANPPDYGYTF. In nucleotides, the CDR3 is TGCGTCGGTACCGGGACAGCGAATCCTCCGGACTATGGCTACACCTTC.

The chain has TRBV20-1 and TRBJ1-4; tentative D call: TRBD1 (5 bases). Trimming removed 0 bases at V and 12 bases at J, with 8 bases between. Germline-derived CDR1 and CDR2 are DFQATT and SNEGSKA (reference sequence). CDR3 length: 11 amino acids. The DNA for the CDR3 is TGCAGTGCTAGAGAGCAGGGTGAACTGTTTTTT. It encodes CSAREQGELFF.

This clone was detected once. CDR3 loop: CASSLRPGIEQYF. In DNA, the CDR3 is TGTGCCAGCAGCTTACGCCCGGGGATCGAGCAGTACTTC. The V gene is TRBV7-2, the J gene TRBJ2-7; tentative D call: TRBD2 (5 bases). V was cut by 2 bases and J by 6 bases, with 11 bases left in between. The CDR3 is 13 amino acids. Per germline, CDR1 SGHTA and CDR2 FQGNSA.

The chain employs TRBV6-2 or TRBV6-3 and TRBJ2-2, with 13 bases matching TRBD2. The germline V gene has CDR1 MNHEY and CDR2 SVGEGT. This CDR3 has 18 amino acids. V lost 5 bases and J lost 7; bases outside the gene matches: 13. DNA for the CDR3: TGTGCCAGCAGTCATCAACAAGGACTAGCGGGAGTAAGCGGGGAGCTGTTTTTT. Protein sequence: CASSHQQGLAGVSGELFF.

The chain is built from TRBV9 and TRBJ2-3; perhaps TRBD2 as D (5 bases). Trimming cost V 0 bases and J 3 bases, with 14 bases left between them. The CDR3 has 16 amino acids. Germline V lookup: CDR1 SGDLS, CDR2 YYNGEE. This chain's CDR3 is CASSVDPRVWTDTQYF. In DNA, the CDR3 is TGTGCCAGCAGCGTAGATCCGAGGGTATGGACAGATACGCAGTATTTT.

Ten or more counts support this clone. The V gene is TRBV4-2, the J gene TRBJ1-1; D uncertain. The CDR3 is 14 residues long. CDR1 and CDR2 from the germline V gene are LGHNA and YNFKEQ. V dropped 0 bases and J dropped 7 bases, with 12 bases sitting between them. The CDR3 loop is CASSQDFQALEAFF. The CDR3, as DNA: TGTGCCAGCAGCCAAGATTTTCAGGCACTTGAAGCTTTCTTT.

This clone has only a few counts. This chain links TRBV7-2 with TRBJ1-2, with D tentatively TRBD1 (6 bases). Germline-derived CDR1 and CDR2 are SGHTA and FQGNSA. Trimming removed 4 bases at V and 2 bases at J, with 17 bases between. There are 16 residues in the CDR3. CDR3 sequence (DNA): TGTGCCAGCAGCTCCCTCGGGGGAGGGGGGAACTATGGCTACACCTTC. Translated: CASSSLGGGGNYGYTF.

The rearrangement joins TRBV9 to TRBJ2-7; D remains ambiguous. Looked up from germline, CDR1 is SGDLS and CDR2 is YYNGEE. V was trimmed by 2 bases and J by 0 bases, leaving 15 bases between them. The CDR3 contains 16 residues. The CDR3 protein is CASSVMPTVSSYEQYF. CDR3 coding DNA: TGTGCCAGCAGCGTGATGCCCACGGTGAGCTCCTACGAGCAGTACTTC.

V is TRBV6-5 and J is TRBJ2-7; 10 nucleotides line up with TRBD1. Germline loops: CDR1 MNHEY, CDR2 SVGAGI. The V segment lost 6 bases and the J segment 4 bases; nucleotides outside the gene matches: 9. The CDR3 length is 15 residues. Here the CDR3 reads CASRRGQGTAYEQYF. In nucleotides, the CDR3 is TGTGCCAGCAGGCGGGGACAGGGGACTGCTTACGAGCAGTACTTC.

This sequence joins TRBV19 and TRBJ1-1, with D perhaps matching TRBD1 (5 bases). With 5 bases removed from V and 0 bases from J, the gap between germline ends came to 13 bases. The V gene's germline CDR1 is LNHDA and CDR2 SQIVND (reference sequence). This CDR3 is 15 amino acids long. CDR3 region: CASSVRQNMNTEAFF. The CDR3 bases are TGTGCCAGTAGTGTCAGACAGAACATGAACACTGAAGCTTTCTTT.

The chain employs TRBV2 and TRBJ1-2; TRBD1 matches 7 bases. Germline assignment: CDR1 SNHLY and CDR2 FYNNEI. The CDR3 consists of 14 residues. V shed 5 bases and J 3 bases; nucleotides not matched to a gene: 6. In DNA, the CDR3 is TGTGCCAGCAGTCGAGGACAGGCCTACTATGGCTACACCTTC. This sequence encodes CASSRGQAYYGYTF.

This clone was seen a handful of times. The chain links TRBV6-6 to TRBJ1-2; D possibly corresponds to TRBD1 (6 bases). Germline CDR1 MNHNY, CDR2 SVGAGI (reference sequence). V was cut by 2 bases and J by 5 bases, with 9 bases left in between. The CDR3 is made up of 13 amino acids. This CDR3 reads CASSYRGGYGYTF. CDR3 bases: TGTGCCAGCAGTTACAGGGGGGGGTATGGCTACACCTTC.

This clone has only a few counts. V and J are TRBV7-2 and TRBJ2-7; 8 nucleotides match TRBD2. V was pared by 5 bases and J by 4 bases, with 10 bases of the junction left unmatched. Germline loops: CDR1 SGHTA, CDR2 FQGNSA. The CDR3 contains 15 residues. The CDR3 sequence: CASSPNGGGSYEQYF. CDR3 coding DNA: TGTGCCAGCAGCCCTAACGGGGGGGGATCGTACGAGCAGTACTTC.

The chain uses TRBV18 and TRBJ1-1; D gene uncertain. V gave up 8 bases and J gave up 1 base, with 14 bases separating them. Germline CDR1 KGHSH, CDR2 LQKENI. This CDR3 has 14 amino acids. The CDR3 spells CASAVASENTEAFF. The CDR3 bases are TGTGCCAGCGCGGTGGCCTCGGAGAACACTGAAGCTTTCTTT.

This clone was recorded a few times. In nucleotides, the CDR3 is TGCGCCAGCAGCTTGTTACGACAGGGGACAACCGGGGAGCTGTTTTTT. It translates to CASSLLRQGTTGELFF. The chain recombines TRBV5-1 with TRBJ2-2; 8 nucleotides line up with TRBD1. This CDR3 has 16 residues. Germline CDR1 reads SGHRS; CDR2 reads YFSETQ. The ends lost 1 base at V and 5 bases at J; junction bases unmatched: 7. The full variable domain, its missing parts supplied by reference TRBV5-1 and TRBJ2-2, is KAGVTQTPRYLIKTRGQQVTLSCSPISGHRSVSWYQQTPGQGLQFLFEYFSETQRNKGNFPGRFSGRQFSNSRSEMNVSTLELGDSALYLCASSLLRQGTTGELFFGEGSRLTVL.

The rearrangement uses TRBV5-1 and TRBJ1-2; tentative D call: TRBD1 (5 bases). The germline CDR1 and CDR2 sequences are SGHRS and YFSETQ. The CDR3 runs 14 residues. V shed 4 bases and J shed 6 bases, with 16 bases lying between them. The CDR3 DNA sequence: TGCGCCAGCAGCCTCCGTGGGACTTCAGATGGCTACACCTTC. As protein: CASSLRGTSDGYTF.

The CDR3 protein is CASDSGRNGNEQFF. The CDR3 region has the DNA TGTGCCAGCGATAGCGGGAGAAATGGCAATGAGCAGTTCTTC. V and J are TRBV19 and TRBJ2-1; the match to TRBD2 covers 9 bases. After removal of 9 bases from V and 6 bases from J, the junction contained 9 bases not matched to a gene. This CDR3 is built from 14 residues. The germline gives CDR1 LNHDA, CDR2 SQIVND (reference sequence).

The CDR3 loop is CASSLARYEAFF. DNA of the CDR3: TGTGCCAGCAGCTTGGCGCGGTATGAAGCTTTCTTT. V usage is TRBV7-9 and J usage is TRBJ1-1; the D is unclear. Germline CDR1 is SEHNR and CDR2 is FQNEAQ (reference sequence). The CDR3 totals 12 residues. Trimming shortened V by 3 bases and J by 7 bases, and 9 bases separated the two germline ends.